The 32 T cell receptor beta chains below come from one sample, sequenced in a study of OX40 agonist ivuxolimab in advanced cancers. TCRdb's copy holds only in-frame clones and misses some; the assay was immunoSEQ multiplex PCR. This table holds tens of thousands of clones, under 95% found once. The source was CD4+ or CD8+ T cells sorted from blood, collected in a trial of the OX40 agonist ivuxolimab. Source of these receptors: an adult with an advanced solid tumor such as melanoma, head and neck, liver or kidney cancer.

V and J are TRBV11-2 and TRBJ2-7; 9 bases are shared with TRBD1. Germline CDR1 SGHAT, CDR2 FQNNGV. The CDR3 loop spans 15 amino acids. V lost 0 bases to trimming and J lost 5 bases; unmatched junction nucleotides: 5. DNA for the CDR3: TGTGCCAGCAGCTTAGATGGGACAGGGAGAGACGAGCAGTACTTC. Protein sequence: CASSLDGTGRDEQYF.

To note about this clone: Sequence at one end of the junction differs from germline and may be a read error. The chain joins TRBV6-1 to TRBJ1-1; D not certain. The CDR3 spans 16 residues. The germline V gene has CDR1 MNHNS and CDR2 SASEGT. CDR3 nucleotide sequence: TGTGCCATCAGTGTTTCTTCGGGCGGATCGAACACTGAAGCTTTCTTT. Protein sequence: CAISVSSGGSNTEAFF.

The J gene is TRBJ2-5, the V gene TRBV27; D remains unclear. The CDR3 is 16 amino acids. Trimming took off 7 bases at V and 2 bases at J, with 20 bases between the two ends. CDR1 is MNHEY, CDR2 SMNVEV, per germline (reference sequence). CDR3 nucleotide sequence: TGTGCCAGCAACATCGGTTTTACGGAAGCTCAAGAGACCCAGTACTTC. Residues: CASNIGFTEAQETQYF.

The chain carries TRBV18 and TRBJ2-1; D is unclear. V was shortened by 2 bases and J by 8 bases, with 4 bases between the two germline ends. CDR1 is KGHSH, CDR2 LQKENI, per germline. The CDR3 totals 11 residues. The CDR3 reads CASSPLDEQFF. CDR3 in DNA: TGTGCCAGCTCACCATTGGATGAGCAGTTCTTC.

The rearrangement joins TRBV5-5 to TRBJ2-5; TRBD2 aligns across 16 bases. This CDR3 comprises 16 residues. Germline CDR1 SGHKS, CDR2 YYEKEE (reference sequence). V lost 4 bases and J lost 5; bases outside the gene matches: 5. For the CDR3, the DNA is TGTGCCAGCAGCACGGGACTAGCGGGGGGGATTGAGACCCAGTACTTC. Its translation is CASSTGLAGGIETQYF.

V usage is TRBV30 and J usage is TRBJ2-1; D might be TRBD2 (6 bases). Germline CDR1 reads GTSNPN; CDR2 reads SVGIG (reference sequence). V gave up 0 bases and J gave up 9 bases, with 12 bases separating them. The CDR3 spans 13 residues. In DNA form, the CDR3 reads TGTGCCTGGAGTGTACCTCCGGGGGTTGAGCAGTTCTTC. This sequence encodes CAWSVPPGVEQFF. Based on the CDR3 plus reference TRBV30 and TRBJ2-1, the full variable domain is SQTIHQWPATLVQPVGSPLSLECTVEGTSNPNLYWYRQAAGRGLQLLFYSVGIGQISSEVPQNLSASRPQDRQFILSSKKLLLSDSGFYLCAWSVPPGVEQFFGPGTRLTVL.

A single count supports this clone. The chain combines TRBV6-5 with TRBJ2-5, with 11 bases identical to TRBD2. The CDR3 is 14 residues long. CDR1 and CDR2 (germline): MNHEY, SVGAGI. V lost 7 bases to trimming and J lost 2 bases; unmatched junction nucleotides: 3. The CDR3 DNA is TGTGCCAGCAAGGGACTAGCGGTTCAAGAGACCCAGTACTTC. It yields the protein CASKGLAVQETQYF.

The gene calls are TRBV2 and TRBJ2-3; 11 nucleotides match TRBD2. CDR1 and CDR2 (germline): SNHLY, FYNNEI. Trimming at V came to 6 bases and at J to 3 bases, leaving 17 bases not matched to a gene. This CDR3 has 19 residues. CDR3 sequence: CASSSEPISGTSGTDTQYF. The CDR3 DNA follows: TGTGCCAGCAGCTCGGAACCCATTTCGGGGACTAGCGGAACAGATACGCAGTATTTT.

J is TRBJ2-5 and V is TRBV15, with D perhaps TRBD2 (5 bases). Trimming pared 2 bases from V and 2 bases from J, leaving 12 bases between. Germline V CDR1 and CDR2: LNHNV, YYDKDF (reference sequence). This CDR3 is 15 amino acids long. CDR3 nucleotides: TGTGCCACCAGCAGAACCGGGATATTACAAGAGACCCAGTACTTC. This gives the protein CATSRTGILQETQYF.

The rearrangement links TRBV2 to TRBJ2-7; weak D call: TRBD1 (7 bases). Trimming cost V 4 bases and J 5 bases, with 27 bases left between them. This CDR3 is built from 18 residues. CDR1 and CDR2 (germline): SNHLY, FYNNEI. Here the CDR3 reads CASSVATGRLLILDEQYF. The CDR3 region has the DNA TGTGCCAGCAGTGTGGCGACAGGGAGGTTACTAATTCTTGACGAGCAGTACTTC.

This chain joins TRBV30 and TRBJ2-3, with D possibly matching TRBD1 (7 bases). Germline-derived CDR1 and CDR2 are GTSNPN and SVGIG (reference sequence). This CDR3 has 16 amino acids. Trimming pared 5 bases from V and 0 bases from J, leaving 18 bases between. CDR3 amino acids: CAWRHQGGPSTDTQYF. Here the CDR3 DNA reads TGTGCCTGGCGACACCAGGGGGGTCCTAGCACAGATACGCAGTATTTT.

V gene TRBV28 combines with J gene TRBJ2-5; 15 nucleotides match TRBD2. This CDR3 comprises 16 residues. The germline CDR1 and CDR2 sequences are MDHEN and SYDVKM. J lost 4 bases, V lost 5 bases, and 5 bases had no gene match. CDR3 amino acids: CASSRTSGRAGETQYF. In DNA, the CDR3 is TGTGCCAGCAGTCGGACTAGCGGGAGGGCCGGAGAGACCCAGTACTTC.

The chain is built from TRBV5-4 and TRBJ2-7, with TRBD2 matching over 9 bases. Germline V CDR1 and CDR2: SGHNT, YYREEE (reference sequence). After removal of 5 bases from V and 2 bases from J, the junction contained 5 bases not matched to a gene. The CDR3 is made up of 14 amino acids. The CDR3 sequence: CASRPSGAAYEQYF. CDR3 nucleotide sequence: TGTGCCAGCAGACCTAGCGGGGCCGCCTACGAGCAGTACTTC.

Written as DNA, the CDR3 is TGTGCCAGTAGTATCGGGACAGGGGGGCAGCCCCAGCATTTT. Protein product: CASSIGTGGQPQHF. The chain couples TRBV19 to TRBJ1-5; TRBD1 aligns across 11 bases. J gave up 7 bases and V 3 bases, and 2 bases lay outside the gene matches. The CDR3 contains 14 residues. The germline V gene encodes CDR1 LNHDA and CDR2 SQIVND (reference sequence).

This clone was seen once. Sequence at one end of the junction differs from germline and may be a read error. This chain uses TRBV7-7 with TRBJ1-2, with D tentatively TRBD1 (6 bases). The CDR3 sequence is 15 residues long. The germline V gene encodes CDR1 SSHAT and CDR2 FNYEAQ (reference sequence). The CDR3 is CASSLGGEEEYGYTF. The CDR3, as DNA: TGTGCTAGCAGCTTAGGGGGGGAGGAGGAATATGGCTACACCTTC.

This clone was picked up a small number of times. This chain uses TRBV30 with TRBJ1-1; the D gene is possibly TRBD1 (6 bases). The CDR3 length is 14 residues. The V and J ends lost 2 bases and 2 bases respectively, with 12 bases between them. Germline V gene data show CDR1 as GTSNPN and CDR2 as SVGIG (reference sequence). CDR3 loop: CAWSLWTANTEAFF. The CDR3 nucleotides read TGTGCCTGGAGTTTGTGGACAGCCAACACTGAAGCTTTCTTT.

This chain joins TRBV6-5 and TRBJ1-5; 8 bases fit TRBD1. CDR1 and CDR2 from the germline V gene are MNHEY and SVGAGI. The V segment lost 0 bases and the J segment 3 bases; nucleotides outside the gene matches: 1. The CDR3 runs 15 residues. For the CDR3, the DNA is TGTGCCAGCAGTTACTCGGGACAGGACAATCAGCCCCAGCATTTT. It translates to CASSYSGQDNQPQHF.

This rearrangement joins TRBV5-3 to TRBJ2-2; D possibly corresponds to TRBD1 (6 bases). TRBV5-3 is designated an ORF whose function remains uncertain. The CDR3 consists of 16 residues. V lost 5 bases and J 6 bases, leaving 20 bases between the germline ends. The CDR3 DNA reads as TGTGCCAGAAGACCAGGGGCGGCATCTTCCGCCGGGGAGCTGTTTTTT. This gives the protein CARRPGAASSAGELFF.

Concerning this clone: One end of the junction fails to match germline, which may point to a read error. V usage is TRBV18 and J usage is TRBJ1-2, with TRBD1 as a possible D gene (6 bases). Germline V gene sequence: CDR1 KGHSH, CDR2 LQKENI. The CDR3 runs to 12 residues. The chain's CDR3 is CASSTSGDTLNF. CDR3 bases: TGTGCCAGCTCCACTTCAGGGGACACCCTAAACTTC. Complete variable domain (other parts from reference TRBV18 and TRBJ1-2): NAGVMQNPRHLVRRRGQEARLRCSPMKGHSHVYWYRQLPEEGLKFMVYLQKENIIDESGMPKERFSAEFPKEGPSILRIQQVVRGDSAAYFCASSTSGDTLNFGSGTRLTVV.

As DNA, the CDR3 is TGTGCCATCAGTGAGTCGTTTGAGGGATCCTACGAGCAGTACTTC. As protein: CAISESFEGSYEQYF. The chain has TRBV10-3 and TRBJ2-7, with D perhaps TRBD2 (5 bases). Germline V lookup: CDR1 ENHRY, CDR2 SYGVKD. V was clipped by 0 bases and J by 1 base, with 10 bases between them. CDR3 length equals 15 residues.

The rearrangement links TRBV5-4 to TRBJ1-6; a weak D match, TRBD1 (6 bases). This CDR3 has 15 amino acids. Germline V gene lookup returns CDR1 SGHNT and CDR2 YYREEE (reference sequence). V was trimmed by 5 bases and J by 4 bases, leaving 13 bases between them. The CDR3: CASSSNREYNSPLHF. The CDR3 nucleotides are TGTGCCAGCAGTAGTAACAGGGAATATAATTCACCCCTCCACTTT.

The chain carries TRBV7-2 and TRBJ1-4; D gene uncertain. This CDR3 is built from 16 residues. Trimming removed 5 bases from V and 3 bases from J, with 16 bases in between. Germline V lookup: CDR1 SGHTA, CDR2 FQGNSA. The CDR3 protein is CASSQRNSNSNEKLFF. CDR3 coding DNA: TGTGCCAGCAGCCAAAGAAACAGCAATTCTAATGAAAAACTGTTTTTT.

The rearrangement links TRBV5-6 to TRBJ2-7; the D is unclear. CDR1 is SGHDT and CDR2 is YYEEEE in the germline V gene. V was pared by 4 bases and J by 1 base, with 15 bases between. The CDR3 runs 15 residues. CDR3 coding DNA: TGTGCCAGCAGCCCCGGTTTCGTCGGGTCCTACGAGCAGTACTTC. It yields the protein CASSPGFVGSYEQYF.

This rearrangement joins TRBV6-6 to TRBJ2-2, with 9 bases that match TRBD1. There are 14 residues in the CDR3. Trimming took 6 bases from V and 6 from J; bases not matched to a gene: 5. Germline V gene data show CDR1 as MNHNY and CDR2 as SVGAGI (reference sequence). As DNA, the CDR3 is TGTGCCAGCAGAAAACAGGGGGCTGCCGGGGAGCTGTTTTTT. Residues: CASRKQGAAGELFF.

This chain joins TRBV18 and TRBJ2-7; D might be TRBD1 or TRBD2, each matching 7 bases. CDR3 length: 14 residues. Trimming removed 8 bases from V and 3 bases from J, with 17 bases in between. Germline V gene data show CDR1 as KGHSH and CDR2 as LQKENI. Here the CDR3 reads CASHQGEGDYEQYF. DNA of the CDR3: TGTGCCAGCCACCAGGGGGAGGGGGACTACGAGCAGTACTTC.

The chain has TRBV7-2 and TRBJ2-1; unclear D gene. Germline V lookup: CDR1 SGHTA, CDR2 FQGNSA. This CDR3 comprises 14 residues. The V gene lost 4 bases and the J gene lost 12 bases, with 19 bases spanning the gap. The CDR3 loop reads CASSSPGGTARQFF. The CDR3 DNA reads TGTGCCAGCAGCTCCCCTGGCGGTACAGCTCGGCAGTTCTTC.

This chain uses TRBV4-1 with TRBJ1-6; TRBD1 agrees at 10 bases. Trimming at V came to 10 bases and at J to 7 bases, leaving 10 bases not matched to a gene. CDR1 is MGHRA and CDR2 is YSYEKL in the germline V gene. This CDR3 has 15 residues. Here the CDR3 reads CATSKGDRGNSPLHF. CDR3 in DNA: TGCGCCACCTCTAAGGGGGACAGGGGAAATTCACCCCTCCACTTT.

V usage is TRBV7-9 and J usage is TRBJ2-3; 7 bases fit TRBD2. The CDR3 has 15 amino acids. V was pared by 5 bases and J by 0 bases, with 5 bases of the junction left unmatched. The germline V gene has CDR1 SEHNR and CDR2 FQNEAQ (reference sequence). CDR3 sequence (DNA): TGTGCCAGCAGCCCTAGCGGTGCTAGCACAGATACGCAGTATTTT. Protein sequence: CASSPSGASTDTQYF.

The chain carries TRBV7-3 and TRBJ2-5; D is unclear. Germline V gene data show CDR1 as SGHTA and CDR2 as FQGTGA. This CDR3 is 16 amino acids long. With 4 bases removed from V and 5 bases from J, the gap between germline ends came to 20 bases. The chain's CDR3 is CASSSRGPTGGETQYF. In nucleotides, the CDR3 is TGTGCCAGCAGCTCCCGCGGACCGACGGGTGGGGAGACCCAGTACTTC.

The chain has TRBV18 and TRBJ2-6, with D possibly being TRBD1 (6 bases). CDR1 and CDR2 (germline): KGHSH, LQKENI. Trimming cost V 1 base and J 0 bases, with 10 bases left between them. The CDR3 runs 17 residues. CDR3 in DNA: TGTGCCAGCTCACCACGCAAGGACAGCTCTGGGGCCAACGTCCTGACTTTC. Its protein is CASSPRKDSSGANVLTF.

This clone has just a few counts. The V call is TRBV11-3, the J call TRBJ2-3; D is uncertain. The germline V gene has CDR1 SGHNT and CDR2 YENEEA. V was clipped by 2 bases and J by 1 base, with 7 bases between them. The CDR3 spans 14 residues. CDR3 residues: CASSLHQGTDTQYF. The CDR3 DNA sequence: TGTGCCAGCAGCTTACATCAGGGCACAGATACGCAGTATTTT.

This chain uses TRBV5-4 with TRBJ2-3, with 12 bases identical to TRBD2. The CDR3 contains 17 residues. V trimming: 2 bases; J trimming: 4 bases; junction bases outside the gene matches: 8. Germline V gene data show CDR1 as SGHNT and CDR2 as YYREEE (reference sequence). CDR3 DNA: TGTGCCAGCAGCTTACCCCTAGCGGGAGGGAGTCCAGATACGCAGTATTTT. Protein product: CASSLPLAGGSPDTQYF.